One sample yielded the 27 T cell receptor beta chains listed below, sequenced in a study of tumor and adjacent non-tumor tissue in lung cancer. The template was RNA from unsorted bulk tissue. TCRbeta libraries were built with three rounds of nested PCR, modified from ARM-PCR. TCRdb reprocessed the multiplex PCR reads via MiXCR and lists one record per CDR3 protein. The table records around 210,000 distinct CDR3 sequences, 71% of them present only once. The material sequenced was lung tumor tissue. Source of these receptors: a man between 60 and 70 years old with non-small cell lung cancer.

Concerning this clonotype itself: This sequence may be a read error, since a much larger clone differs from it by one base. The CDR3 sequence: CAGSNDYEQYF. CDR3 coding DNA: TGTGCCGGCAGCAACGACTACGAGCAGTACTTC. The chain has TRBV5-4 and TRBJ2-7; the D is unclear. Germline CDR1 SGHNT, CDR2 YYREEE (reference sequence). The CDR3 has 11 residues.

Note on this clonotype: Relative to the germline gene, one junction end is altered; a read error may explain this. The rearrangement uses TRBV5-1 and TRBJ1-2; the D is unclear. CDR1 is SGHRS and CDR2 is YFSETQ in the germline V gene. The CDR3 contains 14 residues. CDR3 protein: CASSSLPASYVYTF. The CDR3 DNA reads as TGCGCCAGCAGCTCTCTGCCAGCGAGCTATGTCTACACCTTC. The full variable domain, completed using reference TRBV5-1 and TRBJ1-2, is KAGVTQTPRYLIKTRGQQVTLSCSPISGHRSVSWYQQTPGQGLQFLFEYFSETQRNKGNFPGRFSGRQFSNSRSEMNVSTLELGDSALYLCASSSLPASYVYTFGSGTRLTVV.

This clonotype was recorded many times. V usage is TRBV28 and J usage is TRBJ2-1, with 12 bases lining up with TRBD2. The J segment lost 13 bases and the V segment lost 6 bases, leaving 4 bases of the junction unmatched. The CDR3 has 12 residues. CDR1 and CDR2 (germline): MDHEN, SYDVKM. The CDR3 protein is CASSMGLAGQFF. The CDR3 DNA sequence: TGTGCCAGCAGCATGGGACTAGCGGGCCAGTTCTTC.

As concerns this clonotype: Likely a read error: the CDR3 ends without its conserved phenylalanine or tryptophan. Because the CDR3's place on the DNA is in doubt, the DNA is left out and the CDR3 is given as listed by TCRdb. The gene calls are TRBV11-3 and TRBJ1-1. Counting both end residues, the CDR3 totals 13 amino acids. Germline-derived CDR1 and CDR2 are SGHNT and YENEEA. CDR3 amino acids: CASSLGSIPQTFL.

The table lists this clonotype with a few counts. V usage is TRBV12-3 or TRBV12-4 and J usage is TRBJ1-4; D might be TRBD1 (5 bases). V was clipped by 1 base and J by 10 bases, with 13 bases between them. The CDR3 is 14 residues long. CDR3 nucleotides: TGTGCCAGCAGTTTAGAGGCAGGGTTGGGAAAACTGTTTTTT. Protein: CASSLEAGLGKLFF.

This chain joins TRBV13 and TRBJ2-3; D remains unclear. Germline V gene data show CDR1 as PRHDT and CDR2 as FYEKMQ (reference sequence). Between the trimmed V and J ends, which lost 1 base and 3 bases, there was a span of 2 bases. The CDR3 sequence is 12 residues long. CDR3 DNA: TGTGCCAGCAGCTTAGAGACAGATACGCAGTATTTT. Protein: CASSLETDTQYF.

As regards this clonotype: Germline and junction disagree at one end, which may indicate a read error. The chain recombines TRBV7-8 with TRBJ2-7; D unclear. Germline V gene data show CDR1 as SGHVS and CDR2 as FQNEAQ. The CDR3 sequence is 12 residues long. The CDR3 DNA is TGTACCAGCCTCGATAGTGTTAACGAGCAGTACTTC. Translating it yields CTSLDSVNEQYF. Filled out from reference TRBV7-8 and TRBJ2-7, the complete variable domain reads GAGVSQSPRYKVAKRGQDVALRCDPISGHVSLFWYQQALGQGPEFLTYFQNEAQLDKSGLPSDRFFAERPEGSVSTLKIQRTQQEDSAVYLCTSLDSVNEQYFGPGTRLTVT.

The rearrangement links TRBV5-4 to TRBJ1-6; a weak D match, TRBD1 (5 bases). The CDR3 totals 16 residues. Germline CDR1 is SGHNT and CDR2 is YYREEE (reference sequence). V was clipped by 1 base and J by 7 bases, with 15 bases between them. This chain's CDR3 is CASSLKPCRENSPLHF. The CDR3 DNA reads TGTGCCAGCAGCTTGAAACCATGCAGGGAGAATTCACCCCTCCACTTT.

This clonotype was detected only once. The chain uses TRBV20-1 and TRBJ1-2, with 7 bases lining up with TRBD1. Germline-derived CDR1 and CDR2 are DFQATT and SNEGSKA (reference sequence). J gave up 7 bases and V 7 bases, and 15 bases lay outside the gene matches. The CDR3 runs to 14 residues. The chain's CDR3 is CSVHPPTGILGYTF. The DNA of the CDR3 is TGCAGTGTCCACCCCCCGACAGGGATTCTTGGCTACACCTTC.

Of note for this clonotype: The germline gene is not matched at one end of the junction; a read error may be the cause. V and J are TRBV12-3 or TRBV12-4 and TRBJ1-5; TRBD1 aligns across 12 bases. The CDR3 length is 16 residues. The CDR3 DNA sequence: TGTGCCAGCGGCCCGGGACAGGGGGCCGCAAGCCAGCCGCAGCATTTT. Protein product: CASGPGQGAASQPQHF.

The count of this clonotype is one. The CDR3 here is CASSSSAGFRPDTQYF. Written as DNA, the CDR3 is TGTGCCAGCAGTTCTTCTGCGGGATTCAGGCCAGATACGCAGTATTTT. V is TRBV6-6 and J is TRBJ2-3, with TRBD2 as a possible D gene (6 bases). The V gene lost 4 bases and the J gene lost 4 bases, with 18 bases spanning the gap. Germline V lookup: CDR1 MNHNY, CDR2 SVGAGI (reference sequence). The CDR3 is 16 residues long.

This clonotype was picked up one time. Just one base apart from a much larger clone, this may be a read error. The V gene is TRBV20-1, the J gene TRBJ2-5, with D maybe TRBD2 (6 bases). There are 12 residues in the CDR3. Germline CDR1 and CDR2: DFQATT and SNEGSKA (reference sequence). CDR3 in amino acids: CGARLGSETQYF. CDR3 bases: TGCGGTGCTAGACTCGGGAGCGAGACCCAGTACTTC.

This clonotype occurred once. CDR3 in amino acids: CASSLHRGQGDTEAFF. As DNA, the CDR3 is TGTGCCAGCAGTCTCCACAGGGGGCAGGGGGACACTGAAGCTTTCTTT. The chain carries TRBV12-3 or TRBV12-4 and TRBJ1-1, with TRBD1 matching over 9 bases. After removal of 5 bases from V and 3 bases from J, the junction contained 10 bases not matched to a gene. This CDR3 has 16 amino acids.

CDR3 amino acids: CSAPQNNQPQHF. The DNA of the CDR3 is TGCAGTGCTCCACAGAACAATCAGCCCCAGCATTTT. The V and J genes are TRBV20-1 and TRBJ1-5; no clear D. CDR3 size: 12 residues. Germline-derived CDR1 and CDR2 are DFQATT and SNEGSKA (reference sequence). The V gene lost 5 bases and the J gene lost 3 bases, with 8 bases spanning the gap.

Regarding this clonotype: Given a much more abundant clone one base away, this may be a read error. This sequence joins TRBV20-1 and TRBJ2-5; 12 bases map to TRBD2. Trimming cost V 2 bases and J 4 bases; bases outside gene matches: 8. There are 16 residues in the CDR3. The V gene's germline CDR1 is DFQATT and CDR2 SNEGSKA (reference sequence). In DNA form, the CDR3 reads TGCAGTGCTAGAAATCTAGCGGGAGGGGAAGTAGAGACCCAGTACTTC. Its translation is CSARNLAGGEVETQYF.

Ten or more counts support this clonotype. The genes are TRBV11-1 and TRBJ2-3, with unresolved D. The V gene lost 5 bases and the J gene lost 2 bases, with 11 bases spanning the gap. Germline loops: CDR1 SGHAT, CDR2 FQDESV (reference sequence). The CDR3 is 14 residues long. CDR3 sequence reads: CASSDRGVTDTQYF. The CDR3 bases are TGTGCCAGCAGCGACCGCGGAGTCACAGATACGCAGTATTTT.

Regarding this clonotype: Relative to the germline gene, one junction end is altered; a read error may explain this. This chain uses TRBV12-3 or TRBV12-4 with TRBJ1-1; D is possibly TRBD1 (6 bases). The CDR3 runs to 14 residues. The CDR3: CASSLSGARTEAIF. Written as DNA, the CDR3 is TGTGCCAGCAGTTTATCGGGGGCTCGCACTGAAGCTATCTTT.

The J gene is TRBJ2-3, the V gene TRBV7-9; 11 bases are shared with TRBD1. The germline CDR1 and CDR2 sequences are SEHNR and FQNEAQ (reference sequence). This CDR3 comprises 17 residues. The V segment lost 3 bases and the J segment 5 bases; nucleotides outside the gene matches: 10. The DNA of the CDR3 is TGTGCCAGCAGCTTTCCTCCCGGGACAGGGGGGTTAGATACGCAGTATTTT. Its translation: CASSFPPGTGGLDTQYF.

This clonotype showed up just a few times. An end of the junction differs from the germline gene, which may be a read error. The CDR3: CDSSQVGSGLETQYF. The CDR3 bases are TGTGACAGCAGCCAAGTGGGTAGCGGGTTGGAGACCCAGTACTTC. The chain recombines TRBV14 with TRBJ2-5, with 7 bases that match TRBD2. Per germline, CDR1 SGHDN and CDR2 FVKESK. This CDR3 comprises 15 residues.

This chain links TRBV4-1 with TRBJ2-1; 8 bases line up with TRBD1. J gave up 9 bases and V 3 bases, and 10 bases lay outside the gene matches. The CDR3 totals 15 residues. Germline loops: CDR1 MGHRA, CDR2 YSYEKL. CDR3 residues: CASSHPPQGAVEQFF. CDR3 in DNA: TGCGCCAGCAGCCACCCCCCTCAGGGGGCGGTTGAGCAGTTCTTC.

A word on this clonotype: A single base separates this from a much larger clone, so it may be a read error. The chain carries TRBV4-3 and TRBJ2-1, with 13 bases that match TRBD2. This CDR3 comprises 15 residues. CDR1 and CDR2 (germline): LGHNA, YSLEER. This chain's CDR3 is CASSRTTSGRNEQIF. The DNA of the CDR3 is TGCGCCAGCAGCCGAACGACTAGCGGGAGGAATGAGCAGATCTTC.

A note on this clonotype: A read error may explain this, as a much larger clone is one base away. It is likely a read error, because the conserved phenylalanine at the end of the CDR3 is missing. The chain has TRBV29-1 and TRBJ2-3, with D perhaps matching TRBD2 (7 bases). The germline gives CDR1 SQVTM, CDR2 ANQGSEA. The length of the CDR3 is 14 residues. Trimming pared 7 bases from V and 5 bases from J, leaving 19 bases between. CDR3 in amino acids: CSALLGGPGDTQYL. The CDR3, as DNA: TGCAGCGCCCTCCTCGGGGGGCCGGGAGATACGCAGTATCTT.

On this clonotype itself: The junction does not match germline at one end; this may be a read error. V usage is TRBV12-3 or TRBV12-4 and J usage is TRBJ2-1; 10 bases align to TRBD2. This CDR3 contains 14 residues. The CDR3 sequence: CASSPLAGRNERFF. The CDR3 DNA is TGTGCCAGCAGTCCACTAGCGGGACGAAATGAGCGGTTCTTC.

At least ten counts were recorded for this clonotype. The germline gene is not matched at one end of the junction; a read error may be the cause. This chain connects TRBV11-2 to TRBJ2-6, with D uncertain. The germline V gene encodes CDR1 SGHAT and CDR2 FQNNGV. This CDR3 has 14 amino acids. Here the CDR3 DNA reads TGTGCCAGTAGCTCTATCTCTGGGGCCAACGTCCTGACTTTC. As protein: CASSSISGANVLTF.

A word on this clonotype: Just one base apart from a much larger clone, this may be a read error. The V call is TRBV4-1, the J call TRBJ2-3, with 7 bases aligning to TRBD2. CDR3 size: 14 residues. Germline CDR1 and CDR2: MGHRA and YSYEKL. CDR3 nucleotides: TGCGCCAGCAGCCAAGGCGGGAGTGCAGATACGCAGTGTTTT. It yields the protein CASSQGGSADTQCF.

This rearrangement joins TRBV7-9 to TRBJ2-1; 12 bases line up with TRBD2. Trimming cost V 4 bases and J 0 bases; bases outside gene matches: 7. The CDR3 consists of 18 residues. Germline CDR1 and CDR2: SEHNR and FQNEAQ (reference sequence). For the CDR3, the DNA is TGTGCCAGCAGCTCCGGGACTAGCGGGCCGAGCTCCTACAATGAGCAGTTCTTC. As protein: CASSSGTSGPSSYNEQFF. Together with reference TRBV7-9 and TRBJ2-1, the CDR3 gives the full variable domain: DTGVSQNPRHKITKRGQNVTFRCDPISEHNRLYWYRQTLGQGPEFLTYFQNEAQLEKSRLLSDRFSAERPKGSFSTLEIQRTEQGDSAMYLCASSSGTSGPSSYNEQFFGPGTRLTVL.

This clonotype turned up a few times. This chain links TRBV6-6 with TRBJ1-1, with D tentatively TRBD1 (6 bases). The CDR3 runs 14 residues. Germline V gives CDR1 MNHNY, CDR2 SVGAGI (reference sequence). The V end was cut by 5 bases, the J end by 2 bases, with 12 bases between. CDR3: CASSRQGYNTEAFF. In DNA, the CDR3 is TGTGCCAGCAGTAGGCAGGGGTATAACACTGAAGCTTTCTTT.